This TCR beta chain was profiled in a study of blood T cell repertoires in COVID-19. Turning to the study itself: Collection of acute and convalescent COVID-19 samples took place in the United States, Italy and Spain. T cells, B-cell-depleted T cells, or PBMCs provided the cDNA or gDNA that served as material.

Trimming pared 6 bases from V and 2 bases from J, leaving 9 bases between. The CDR3 runs 13 residues. The germline V gene encodes CDR1 MNHEY and CDR2 SVGEGT. Authors' data handling: Amplifying reference gene primers gave estimates of nucleated cell counts. Profiling relied on immunoSEQ multiplex PCR, and the TCRdb table lists in-frame clones only, not all of them. That table gives V, J and clone size, and the DNA gave D and trimming. The top ten clones hold approximately 2.9% of a sample with around 100,000 clones, 70% to 90% of them seen once. The J gene is TRBJ2-3, the V gene TRBV6-2 or TRBV6-3, with D unresolved. The source is a man aged 45 to 65 with active or convalescent COVID-19. Material for sequencing was peripheral blood. The CDR3 loop is CASSESDTDTQYF. The CDR3 DNA sequence: TGTGCCAGCAGCGAGTCTGACACAGATACGCAGTATTTT.